This note documents a single T cell receptor (beta chain) sequence. This sample was taken from a study of blood T cell repertoires in COVID-19. Overall study: The samples span acute and convalescent COVID-19 from the United States, Italy and Spain. The analysed material was cDNA or gDNA that came from T cells, B-cell-depleted T cells, or PBMCs.

Original data processing: Counts of nucleated cells, estimated from reference gene primer amplification, were obtained. Profiling relied on immunoSEQ multiplex PCR, and the TCRdb table lists in-frame clones only, not all of them. V, J and clone size are taken as reported in that table, and D and trimming were inferred from the DNA itself. In the table there are 250,000 or so clones, more than 75% of which are singletons. This CDR3 is built from 12 residues. Germline CDR1 and CDR2: MNHNY and SVGAGI (reference sequence). Trimming removed 7 bases at V and 1 base at J, with 7 bases between. This receptor was obtained from a man older than 75 with acute or convalescent COVID-19. The V call is TRBV6-6, the J call TRBJ1-2; possible D gene TRBD1, 6 bases. The specimen was peripheral blood. The CDR3 here is CASKDSNYGYTF. The DNA of the CDR3 is TGTGCCAGCAAGGACAGTAACTATGGCTACACCTTC.